This entry concerns a single TCR beta chain. Germline V CDR1 and CDR2: SGHVS, FQNEAQ. V lost 2 bases and J lost 5, with 16 bases in between. This CDR3 has 16 residues. These data are taken from a study of tumor-infiltrating lymphocytes in oesophageal squamous cell carcinoma. Each CDR3 protein is one row after TCRdb ran MiXCR on the PCR reads. The sample contains over 10,000 distinct CDR3 sequences, 51% of which appear only once. The TCR comes from a female donor with esophageal squamous cell carcinoma. Sequenced sample: blood. The chain has TRBV7-8 and TRBJ2-1, with D maybe TRBD2 (5 bases). The CDR3 loop is CASSLKRLVTNNEQFF. The CDR3 DNA reads TGTGCCAGCAGCTTAAAAAGGCTAGTGACTAACAATGAGCAGTTCTTC.